A single sample is the source of the 5 T cell receptor beta chains below, sequenced in a study of blood T cell repertoires in COVID-19 (dated by TCRdb to about 2020). Library preparation was by the immunoSEQ multiplex PCR assay. Imported from immuneACCESS, the table was reduced by TCRdb to in-frame sequences with V and J called. These copies leave out some clones; in studies compared against another copy, an unresolved V gene accounts for under half, and the cause of the remainder is not known. The sample table shows about 200,000 clones, and almost 90% are seen once. In total, the top ten clones hold 1.5% to 2% of the sample. Sequenced sample: peripheral blood. Receptors originate from a man younger than 35 with active or convalescent COVID-19.

The chain joins TRBV7-9 to TRBJ2-3, with D uncertain. CDR3 length: 14 amino acids. Germline lookup yields CDR1 SEHNR and CDR2 FQNEAQ (reference sequence). Trimming removed 1 base at V and 2 bases at J, with 7 bases between. The CDR3 spells CASSLVTDTDTQYF. The DNA of the CDR3 is TGTGCCAGCAGCTTAGTCACAGACACAGATACGCAGTATTTT.

The rearrangement links TRBV7-2 to TRBJ2-7; no firm D call. Trimming shortened V by 1 base and J by 2 bases, and 12 bases separated the two germline ends. The CDR3 consists of 15 residues. The germline gives CDR1 SGHTA, CDR2 FQGNSA. This CDR3 is CASSLVAVPTYEQYF. In DNA form, the CDR3 reads TGTGCCAGCAGCTTAGTCGCGGTGCCAACCTACGAGCAGTACTTC.

This clone occurred a few times. The chain links TRBV5-4 to TRBJ1-1; 9 positions agree with TRBD1. The length of the CDR3 is 16 residues. Germline V gives CDR1 SGHNT, CDR2 YYREEE (reference sequence). The J segment lost 6 bases and the V segment lost 0 bases, leaving 9 bases of the junction unmatched. The CDR3 spells CASSLGGTGYSAEAFF. The CDR3 nucleotides read TGTGCCAGCAGCTTGGGGGGGACAGGGTATTCTGCTGAAGCTTTCTTT. Complete variable domain (other parts from reference TRBV5-4 and TRBJ1-1): ETGVTQSPTHLIKTRGQQVTLRCSSQSGHNTVSWYQQALGQGPQFIFQYYREEENGRGNFPPRFSGLQFPNYSSELNVNALELDDSALYLCASSLGGTGYSAEAFFGQGTRLTVV.

The chain employs TRBV7-2 and TRBJ2-7, with 9 bases matching TRBD2. CDR3 size: 15 residues. V shed 5 bases, J shed 0 bases, and the junction held 5 bases outside the gene matches. Germline V gene sequence: CDR1 SGHTA, CDR2 FQGNSA. The CDR3 loop reads CASSLISGSSYEQYF. The CDR3 bases are TGTGCCAGCAGCCTCATTAGCGGGAGCTCCTACGAGCAGTACTTC.

This chain uses TRBV19 with TRBJ2-1; D possibly corresponds to TRBD1 (6 bases). The length of the CDR3 is 17 residues. V dropped 3 bases and J dropped 0 bases, with 15 bases sitting between them. CDR1 and CDR2 (germline): LNHDA, SQIVND (reference sequence). The CDR3 is CASSMLGAGPSYNEQFF. CDR3 DNA: TGTGCCAGTAGTATGCTGGGGGCGGGTCCCTCCTACAATGAGCAGTTCTTC. Variable domain in full (rest from reference TRBV19 and TRBJ2-1): DGGITQSPKYLFRKEGQNVTLSCEQNLNHDAMYWYRQDPGQGLRLIYYSQIVNDFQKGDIAEGYSVSREKKESFPLTVTSAQKNPTAFYLCASSMLGAGPSYNEQFFGPGTRLTVL.